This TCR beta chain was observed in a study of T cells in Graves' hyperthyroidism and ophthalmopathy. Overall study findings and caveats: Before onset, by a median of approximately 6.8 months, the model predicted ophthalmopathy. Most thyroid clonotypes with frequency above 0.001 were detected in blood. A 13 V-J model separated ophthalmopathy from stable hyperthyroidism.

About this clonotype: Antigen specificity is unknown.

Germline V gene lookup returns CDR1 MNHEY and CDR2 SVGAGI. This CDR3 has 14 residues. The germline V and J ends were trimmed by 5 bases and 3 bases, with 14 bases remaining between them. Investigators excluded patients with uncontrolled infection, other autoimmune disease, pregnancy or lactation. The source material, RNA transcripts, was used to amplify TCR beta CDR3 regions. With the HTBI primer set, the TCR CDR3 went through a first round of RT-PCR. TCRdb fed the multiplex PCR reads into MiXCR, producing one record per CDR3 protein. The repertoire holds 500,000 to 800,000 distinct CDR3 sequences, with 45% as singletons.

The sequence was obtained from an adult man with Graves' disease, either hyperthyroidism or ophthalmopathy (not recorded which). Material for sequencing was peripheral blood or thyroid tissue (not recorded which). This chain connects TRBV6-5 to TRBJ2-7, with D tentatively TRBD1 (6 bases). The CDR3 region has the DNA TGTGCCAGCAGTAGTACAGGGCAGGGCTACGAGCAGTACTTC. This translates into CASSSTGQGYEQYF.